These 32 T cell receptor beta chains were all obtained from the same sample, sequenced in a study of T cell repertoires in cytomegalovirus infection. TCRdb redid the calling of the reads with MiXCR, one entry per CDR3 protein. The sample shows 200,000 to 300,000 distinct CDR3 sequences, approximately 9.1% of them seen only once. Sequenced sample: PBMCs. The source of these receptors is a human donor in good health (CMV status not recorded). Some clones in this sample may be carry-over from other donors' samples.

In this sample, this clonotype turned up many times. The genes are TRBV28 and TRBJ2-6; 8 bases map to TRBD1. V lost 2 bases and J lost 1; bases outside the gene matches: 4. The CDR3 covers 17 residues. Per germline, CDR1 MDHEN and CDR2 SYDVKM. The CDR3 reads CASSLQTGGSGANVLTF. CDR3 DNA sequence: TGTGCCAGCAGTTTACAAACAGGGGGTTCTGGGGCCAACGTCCTGACTTTC.

This clonotype was detected ten times or more. V and J are TRBV19 and TRBJ1-2; perhaps TRBD1 as D (5 bases). The germline gives CDR1 LNHDA, CDR2 SQIVND (reference sequence). Trimming stripped 3 bases from V and 4 bases from J, with 9 bases between. The CDR3 covers 13 residues. As DNA, the CDR3 is TGTGCCAGTAGTATTGACAGCTTCTATGGCTACACCTTC. Its protein is CASSIDSFYGYTF.

This clonotype was seen at least ten times. This rearrangement joins TRBV7-2 to TRBJ1-1, with D unclear. CDR3 length: 15 residues. The V gene lost 5 bases and the J gene lost 5 bases, with 18 bases spanning the gap. The germline gives CDR1 SGHTA, CDR2 FQGNSA. DNA of the CDR3: TGTGCCAGCAGCCTCACCAGACAAAGTGGGACTGAAGCTTTCTTT. Translated: CASSLTRQSGTEAFF.

This clonotype was seen many times. This chain joins TRBV7-9 and TRBJ1-1; D remains unclear. CDR1 and CDR2 (germline): SEHNR, FQNEAQ (reference sequence). This CDR3 is 14 amino acids long. V was shortened by 5 bases and J by 0 bases, with 10 bases between the two germline ends. CDR3 sequence (DNA): TGTGCCAGCAGCAGTCCGGGAATGAACACTGAAGCTTTCTTT. It is translated as CASSSPGMNTEAFF.

This clonotype was detected ten times or more. This chain joins TRBV7-8 and TRBJ2-7; TRBD2 aligns across 11 bases. The CDR3 is 16 amino acids. V lost 1 base and J lost 3; bases outside the gene matches: 5. Per germline, CDR1 SGHVS and CDR2 FQNEAQ. The CDR3: CASSLGGLAGGYEQYF. CDR3 coding DNA: TGTGCCAGCAGCTTAGGTGGTCTAGCGGGGGGCTACGAGCAGTACTTC.

This clonotype has just a few counts. This chain joins TRBV30 and TRBJ2-1; D is possibly TRBD2 (5 bases). Between the trimmed V and J ends, which lost 5 bases and 5 bases, there was a span of 13 bases. The V gene's germline CDR1 is GTSNPN and CDR2 SVGIG (reference sequence). CDR3 length equals 13 residues. The CDR3 DNA sequence: TGTGCCTGGGGGAGAAGGGCCCACAATGAGCAGTTCTTC. Amino acid sequence: CAWGRRAHNEQFF. The full variable domain, with the rest looked up from reference TRBV30 and TRBJ2-1, is SQTIHQWPATLVQPVGSPLSLECTVEGTSNPNLYWYRQAAGRGLQLLFYSVGIGQISSEVPQNLSASRPQDRQFILSSKKLLLSDSGFYLCAWGRRAHNEQFFGPGTRLTVL.

The rearrangement joins TRBV11-2 to TRBJ1-6; D is ambiguous. CDR3 length: 12 amino acids. Germline values: CDR1 SGHAT, CDR2 FQNNGV. Deletions cut 7 bases from V and 4 bases from J, with 5 bases between. CDR3 in DNA: TGTGCCAGCACCCTATATAATTCACCCCTCCACTTT. Its protein is CASTLYNSPLHF.

This chain uses TRBV10-3 with TRBJ1-2; no firm D call. CDR1 and CDR2 from the germline V gene are ENHRY and SYGVKD. The germline V and J ends were trimmed by 7 bases and 0 bases, with 12 bases remaining between them. CDR3 size: 14 residues. This CDR3 is CAIKSGVTNYGYTF. In DNA, the CDR3 is TGTGCCATCAAGTCTGGGGTTACTAACTATGGCTACACCTTC.

This clonotype was counted between two and nine times. This chain uses TRBV12-3 or TRBV12-4 with TRBJ2-7; 11 bases match TRBD2. The CDR3 extends over 13 amino acids. Trimming removed 10 bases from V and 7 bases from J; junction bases left unmatched: 9. CDR3 protein: CATRVAGGREQYF. The CDR3 region has the DNA TGTGCCACCAGGGTAGCGGGAGGGCGTGAGCAGTACTTC.

There are a few counts of this clonotype. CDR3 region: CASSLGTSGGAGEQFF. CDR3 sequence (DNA): TGTGCCAGCAGCTTGGGGACTAGCGGGGGGGCGGGTGAGCAGTTCTTC. This rearrangement joins TRBV5-5 to TRBJ2-1, with 15 bases matching TRBD2. This CDR3 comprises 16 residues. Trimming at V came to 0 bases and at J to 9 bases, leaving 4 bases not matched to a gene. Germline CDR1 reads SGHKS; CDR2 reads YYEKEE (reference sequence). The full variable domain, its missing parts supplied by reference TRBV5-5 and TRBJ2-1, is DAGVTQSPTHLIKTRGQQVTLRCSPISGHKSVSWYQQVLGQGPQFIFQYYEKEERGRGNFPDRFSARQFPNYSSELNVNALLLGDSALYLCASSLGTSGGAGEQFFGPGTRLTVL.

In its sample, this clonotype was seen many times. The V gene is TRBV3-1, the J gene TRBJ1-2; D is unclear. CDR3 size: 11 residues. Trimming pared 1 base from V and 5 bases from J, leaving 2 bases between. Germline CDR1 is LGHDT and CDR2 is YNNKEL (reference sequence). CDR3 DNA: TGTGCCAGCAGCCAAGGTTATGGCTACACCTTC. It yields the protein CASSQGYGYTF.

This clonotype was detected many times. This sequence joins TRBV7-2 and TRBJ2-7; TRBD1 is a possible D gene (5 bases). The CDR3 sequence is 15 residues long. Trimming took off 5 bases at V and 9 bases at J, with 23 bases between the two ends. CDR1 is SGHTA and CDR2 is FQGNSA in the germline V gene. The DNA for the CDR3 is TGTGCCAGCAGCATACACGAATTCCCAGGGAATCGGCAGTACTTC. This gives the protein CASSIHEFPGNRQYF.

This clonotype was recorded many times. J is TRBJ2-1 and V is TRBV19; D might be TRBD1 (6 bases). The CDR3 totals 15 residues. Trimming left V 0 bases short and J 3 bases short, with 9 bases between. Germline V lookup: CDR1 LNHDA, CDR2 SQIVND (reference sequence). CDR3 region: CASSIDRGSYNEQFF. CDR3 coding DNA: TGTGCCAGTAGTATAGACAGGGGTAGCTACAATGAGCAGTTCTTC.

Many counts were recorded for this clonotype. V and J are TRBV7-9 and TRBJ2-7; TRBD2 matches 8 bases. CDR1 is SEHNR, CDR2 FQNEAQ, per germline (reference sequence). CDR3 size: 16 residues. V shed 1 base, J shed 7 bases, and the junction held 12 bases outside the gene matches. DNA of the CDR3: TGTGCCAGCAGCTTAGAGGTCCGCGGGGGGCGAGGAGAGCAGTACTTC. Protein: CASSLEVRGGRGEQYF.

The J gene is TRBJ2-3, the V gene TRBV5-6; D remains ambiguous. This CDR3 is 15 amino acids long. The germline gives CDR1 SGHDT, CDR2 YYEEEE. Trimming removed 6 bases at V and 0 bases at J, with 14 bases between. DNA of the CDR3: TGTGCCAGCATGGGCGTCACGGCTAGCACAGATACGCAGTATTTT. It encodes CASMGVTASTDTQYF.

The table lists this clonotype with many counts. The rearrangement links TRBV7-2 to TRBJ1-4; possibly TRBD1 for D (5 bases). Trimming removed 2 bases at V and 5 bases at J, with 12 bases between. The CDR3 consists of 15 residues. Germline CDR1 SGHTA, CDR2 FQGNSA. The CDR3 sequence is CASSLNWGVNEKLFF. CDR3 nucleotide sequence: TGTGCCAGCAGCTTAAACTGGGGGGTAAATGAAAAACTGTTTTTT.

This clonotype has a count of ten or more. This chain links TRBV6-1 with TRBJ2-3, with 13 bases identical to TRBD2. Germline values: CDR1 MNHNS, CDR2 SASEGT. The junction had 6 bases not matched to a gene; V was cut back by 6 bases and J by 6 bases. The CDR3 sequence is 15 residues long. The DNA of the CDR3 is TGTGCCAGCAGGGGACTAGCGGGACCGGTTGATACGCAGTATTTT. This codes for CASRGLAGPVDTQYF.

A few counts support this clonotype. This chain links TRBV12-3 or TRBV12-4 with TRBJ2-7; D is undetermined. With 3 bases removed from V and 5 bases from J, the gap between germline ends came to 5 bases. This CDR3 region has 11 residues. The CDR3 region is CASSFRNEQYF. As DNA, the CDR3 is TGTGCCAGCAGTTTTAGAAACGAGCAGTACTTC.

Ten or more counts support this clonotype. The chain is built from TRBV6-2 or TRBV6-3 and TRBJ1-1, with D perhaps TRBD1 (6 bases). This CDR3 comprises 16 residues. Between the trimmed V and J ends, which lost 2 bases and 2 bases, there was a span of 15 bases. CDR1 MNHEY and CDR2 SVGEGT come from the germline V gene. The CDR3 sequence is CASSYTHDRLNTEAFF. The CDR3 bases are TGTGCCAGCAGTTACACCCACGACAGGCTAAACACTGAAGCTTTCTTT.

There are many counts of this clonotype. The V gene is TRBV29-1, the J gene TRBJ2-3; D unresolved. Germline V gene data show CDR1 as SQVTM and CDR2 as ANQGSEA. The CDR3 is 11 residues long. The germline V and J ends were trimmed by 4 bases and 4 bases, with 6 bases remaining between them. CDR3 nucleotide sequence: TGCAGCGTTGGATCGTCAGATACGCAGTATTTT. Its translation: CSVGSSDTQYF.

The chain recombines TRBV7-2 with TRBJ1-6; D unresolved. The V and J ends lost 2 bases and 12 bases respectively, with 11 bases between them. This CDR3 has 13 amino acids. The germline CDR1 and CDR2 sequences are SGHTA and FQGNSA. CDR3 coding DNA: TGTGCCAGCAGCTTAAGCCCGAAATTACCCCTCCACTTT. Its translation: CASSLSPKLPLHF. Full variable domain (missing parts from reference TRBV7-2 and TRBJ1-6): GAGVSQSPSNKVTEKGKDVELRCDPISGHTALYWYRQSLGQGLEFLIYFQGNSAPDKSGLPSDRFSAERTGGSVSTLTIQRTQQEDSAVYLCASSLSPKLPLHFGNGTRLTVT.

This clonotype has ten or more counts. The CDR3 DNA is TGTGCCAGCAGCTTACGCGGGGGGCCCCGGGGCAATGAGCAGTTCTTC. This codes for CASSLRGGPRGNEQFF. The rearrangement joins TRBV7-2 to TRBJ2-1; TRBD2 matches at 8 bases. This CDR3 spans 16 amino acids. Germline V gives CDR1 SGHTA, CDR2 FQGNSA. V lost 2 bases to trimming and J lost 6 bases; unmatched junction nucleotides: 9.

This clonotype occurred many times. The chain links TRBV20-1 to TRBJ2-3; a possible D gene is TRBD2 (7 bases). Trimming pared 5 bases from V and 2 bases from J, leaving 17 bases between. This CDR3 is 15 amino acids long. Per germline, CDR1 DFQATT and CDR2 SNEGSKA (reference sequence). The CDR3 spells CSALQGGGTTDTQYF. The CDR3, as DNA: TGCAGTGCTCTCCAAGGGGGGGGGACCACAGATACGCAGTATTTT.

The table lists this clonotype with many counts. The rearrangement uses TRBV12-3 or TRBV12-4 and TRBJ1-2; no clear D gene. V was trimmed by 6 bases and J by 7 bases, leaving 15 bases between them. The CDR3 has 13 residues. CDR3 sequence: CASSPGPVGGYTF. The CDR3 DNA sequence: TGTGCCAGCAGCCCTGGCCCCGTGGGTGGCTACACCTTC.

This clonotype appeared many times. This chain connects TRBV12-3 or TRBV12-4 to TRBJ1-5, with D maybe TRBD1 (5 bases). The ends were cut back, 3 bases at V and 9 bases at J, with 12 bases in the middle. CDR3 size: 13 residues. This CDR3 is CASSLGHHLPQHF. CDR3 bases: TGTGCCAGCAGTTTGGGGCACCACCTGCCCCAGCATTTT.

This clonotype was detected only a few times. The V and J genes are TRBV6-2 or TRBV6-3 and TRBJ1-5; D is possibly TRBD1 (5 bases). Trimming removed 5 bases from V and 6 bases from J, with 20 bases in between. The CDR3 consists of 16 residues. The germline gives CDR1 MNHEY, CDR2 SVGEGT. The CDR3 bases are TGTGCCAGCAGTCTCCGCGGGGGAGGGGCTCTTCAGCCCCAGCATTTT. This codes for CASSLRGGGALQPQHF.

This clonotype has a count of ten or more. V and J are TRBV27 and TRBJ2-1; D call uncertain. The germline gives CDR1 MNHEY, CDR2 SMNVEV (reference sequence). V lost 8 bases and J lost 9, with 14 bases in between. This CDR3 spans 12 amino acids. In DNA, the CDR3 is TGTGCCAGCTCGTACTCCGTAGGTGAGCAGTTCTTC. It codes for CASSYSVGEQFF.

This clonotype has only a few counts. The CDR3 spells CATSRDRGDANTGELFF. In DNA form, the CDR3 reads TGTGCCACCAGCAGAGATCGGGGGGACGCGAACACCGGGGAGCTGTTTTTT. V is TRBV15 and J is TRBJ2-2, with TRBD2 matching over 7 bases. Germline V gene lookup returns CDR1 LNHNV and CDR2 YYDKDF (reference sequence). CDR3 length: 17 residues. V was clipped by 0 bases and J by 0 bases; unmatched bases: 4.

In its sample, this clonotype was seen many times. The chain has TRBV3-1 and TRBJ2-1; perhaps TRBD1 as D (6 bases). Germline CDR1 LGHDT, CDR2 YNNKEL (reference sequence). The CDR3 totals 14 residues. Trimming pared 3 bases from V and 9 bases from J, leaving 15 bases between. Written as DNA, the CDR3 is TGTGCCAGCAGCCATCAACAGGGTGGGCGTGAGCAGTTCTTC. Its protein is CASSHQQGGREQFF.

This clonotype has ten or more counts. The V and J genes are TRBV7-8 and TRBJ1-4, with D possibly TRBD1 on 6 matching bases. V lost 4 bases and J 7 bases, leaving 13 bases between the germline ends. Germline V gene sequence: CDR1 SGHVS, CDR2 FQNEAQ. The CDR3 is 14 amino acids. CDR3 amino acids: CASSSRRGGEKLFF. The CDR3, as DNA: TGTGCCAGCAGCTCGAGAAGGGGGGGTGAAAAACTGTTTTTT.

Ten or more counts support this clonotype. The chain has TRBV6-8 and TRBJ2-6; D perhaps matches TRBD2 (6 bases). Germline V gene sequence: CDR1 MNHGY, CDR2 SAAAGT. This CDR3 spans 13 amino acids. Trimming cost V 6 bases and J 4 bases, with 7 bases left between them. CDR3 loop: CASRAGGANVLTF. DNA of the CDR3: TGTGCCAGCAGGGCGGGGGGGGCCAACGTCCTGACTTTC.

This clonotype was seen repeatedly, ten times or more. For the CDR3, the DNA is TGTGCCAGCAGGGGGGCCCTTCCCACAGATACGCAGTATTTT. The encoded protein is CASRGALPTDTQYF. The gene calls are TRBV28 and TRBJ2-3; possible D gene TRBD1, 6 bases. Trimming took off 6 bases at V and 2 bases at J, with 12 bases between the two ends. The CDR3 totals 14 residues. In germline, CDR1 is MDHEN, CDR2 SYDVKM. Together with reference TRBV28 and TRBJ2-3, the CDR3 gives the full variable domain: DVKVTQSSRYLVKRTGEKVFLECVQDMDHENMFWYRQDPGLGLRLIYFSYDVKMKEKGDIPEGYSVSREKKERFSLILESASTNQTSMYLCASRGALPTDTQYFGPGTRLTVL.